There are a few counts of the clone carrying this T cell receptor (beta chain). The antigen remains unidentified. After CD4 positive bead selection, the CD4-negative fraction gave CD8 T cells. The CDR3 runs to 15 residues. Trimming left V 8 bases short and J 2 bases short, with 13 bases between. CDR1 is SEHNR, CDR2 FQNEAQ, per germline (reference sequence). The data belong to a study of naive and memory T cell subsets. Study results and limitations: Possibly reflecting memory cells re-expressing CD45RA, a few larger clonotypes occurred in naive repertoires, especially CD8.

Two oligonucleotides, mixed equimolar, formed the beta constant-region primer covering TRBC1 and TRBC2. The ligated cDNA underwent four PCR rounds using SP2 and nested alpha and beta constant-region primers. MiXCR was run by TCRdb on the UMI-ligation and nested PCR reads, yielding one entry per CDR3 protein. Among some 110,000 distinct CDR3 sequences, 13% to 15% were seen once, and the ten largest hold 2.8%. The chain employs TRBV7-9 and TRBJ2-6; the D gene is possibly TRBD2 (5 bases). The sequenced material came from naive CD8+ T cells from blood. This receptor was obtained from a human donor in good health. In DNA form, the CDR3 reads TGTGCCAGCCTTACTGAGGGCCCTGGGGCCAACGTCCTGACTTTC. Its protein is CASLTEGPGANVLTF.